The T cell receptor beta chain described here comes from a study of beta chain features in type 1 diabetes. Whole-study findings and limits: Highly expressing activated T cells could be over-counted with a cDNA template.

This clone was seen only a few times. Its specificity is unknown. Purities over 98% were achieved in all sorted populations. Every bit of the isolated RNA underwent reverse transcription, so sequencing read expressed TCRB transcripts. Only in-frame clones appear in the TCRdb table, and some are missing; sequencing was by immunoSEQ multiplex PCR. The table includes about 150,000 clones, about 9.4% detected once. The CDR3 length is 17 residues. V shed 0 bases and J shed 0 bases, with 13 bases lying between them. From germline, CDR1 is LGHNA and CDR2 YNFKEQ. What was sequenced was naive CD4+ T cells from blood. The chain has TRBV4-2 and TRBJ2-3; D may be TRBD2 (6 bases). The TCR originated in a young man in good health. CDR3 residues: CASSQDLRGTSTDTQYF. Here the CDR3 DNA reads TGTGCCAGCAGCCAAGACCTGCGGGGAACTAGCACAGATACGCAGTATTTT.